This section outlines one TCR beta chain sequence together with its context. Its matching antigen is unknown. The sample comes from a study of blood T cells in healthy people across ages. Together with a sample-barcoded 5' primer, a J-beta primer mix was included in a second PCR lasting about 7 to 12 cycles. A tag from a template-switch adaptor with 12 random nucleotides marked each cDNA molecule. TCRdb fed the 5' RACE reads into MiXCR, producing one record per CDR3 protein. The sample has approximately 1,000,000 distinct CDR3 sequences, 35% to 40% seen once. Whole-study findings and limits: More naive CD4+ cells and higher diversity marked long-lived donors relative to aged donors. Bulk PBMC profiling left naive and antigen-experienced comparisons inconclusive. There was no known CMV status for donors, so expanded clonotype changes were possibly confounded.

The receptor was derived from a man between 18 and 35 years old in good health. Source material: blood.

The CDR3 DNA is TGTGCCAGCAGTTCGGGACCGCACACCGGGGAGCTGTTTTTT. This codes for CASSSGPHTGELFF. The chain uses TRBV27 and TRBJ2-2; the D gene could be TRBD1 or TRBD2 (5 bases each). The CDR3 consists of 14 residues. Germline assignment: CDR1 MNHEY and CDR2 SMNVEV (reference sequence). The V gene lost 4 bases and the J gene lost 3 bases, with 9 bases spanning the gap.